This is a list of T cell receptor beta chains from one sample in a study of vaccination and CD4 T cells after COVID-19. TCRdb reprocessed the PCR reads via MiXCR and lists one record per CDR3 protein. The sample contains 15,000 to 17,000 distinct CDR3 sequences, roughly three fifths of which appear only once. Antigen specificity for these receptors is unknown. The source material was CD4+ T cells from blood, cultured in vitro. All receptors come from a human donor who had recovered from COVID-19. Both conserved end residues are part of each CDR3. The D gene is left open where the match is weak. The listing skips clone size in some rows; elsewhere it reads once, few, many or a size class.

cdr3_nt | cdr3_aa | v_call | d_call | clone_size | j_call
TGTGCCAGCAGTTACTCGCCTGGAGGACTAGCGGGGACTAGCTCCTACAATGAGCAGTTCTTC | CASSYSPGGLAGTSSYNEQFF | TRBV6-5 | TRBD2 | few | TRBJ2-1
TGTGCCAGCAAGCGAGAGGGCTCTGGCTACACCTTC | CASKREGSGYTF | TRBV2 | - | - | TRBJ1-2
TGTGCCAGCAGTGATACAGGAAGGAACACCGGGGAGCTGTTTTTT | CASSDTGRNTGELFF | TRBV6-4 | - | few | TRBJ2-2
TGTGCCAGCAGCTTCAACATGAACACTGAAGCTTTCTTT | CASSFNMNTEAFF | TRBV7-8 | - | - | TRBJ1-1
TGCAGTGCTAGCCGACAAGACTCCTACGAGCAGTACTTC | CSASRQDSYEQYF | TRBV20-1 | - | - | TRBJ2-7
TGTGCCAGCATAGGGGGAGGGAATGGCTACACCTTC | CASIGGGNGYTF | TRBV25-1 | - | - | TRBJ1-2
TGTGCCAGCACCTCGGGAGGAGACTATGGCTACACCTTC | CASTSGGDYGYTF | TRBV12-3/TRBV12-4 | - | - | TRBJ1-2
TGTGCCAGCAGTTCCGGAGGGGCCGGGGAGCTGTTTTTT | CASSSGGAGELFF | TRBV12-3/TRBV12-4 | - | - | TRBJ2-2
TGTGCCACCAGTGATCCGACAGTACCTAGCACAGATACGCAGTATTTT | CATSDPTVPSTDTQYF | TRBV24-1 | - | few | TRBJ2-3
TGTGCCACCAGCAGATTGGGACCCGGGGTCGGAAACACCATATATTTT | CATSRLGPGVGNTIYF | TRBV15 | - | - | TRBJ1-3
TGTGCCAGCAGTTTAACCTACAGGGGGCCGAGAACTGAAGCTTTCTTT | CASSLTYRGPRTEAFF | TRBV12-3/TRBV12-4 | TRBD1 | - | TRBJ1-1
TGTGCCAGCACCTTATCAGGACAGGGGGCGCACGGCTACACCTTC | CASTLSGQGAHGYTF | TRBV7-2 | TRBD1 | - | TRBJ1-2
TGCAGCGTTGGCGCAGGGCTTGGCTACACCTTC | CSVGAGLGYTF | TRBV29-1 | - | - | TRBJ1-2
TGCGCCAGCATCGGACTAGCGGGAGTCCAAGAGACCCAGTACTTC | CASIGLAGVQETQYF | TRBV10-2 | TRBD2 | - | TRBJ2-5
TGTGCCAGCAGTACATCGGGACAGCTCCTAGGGGTTGGCGAAGAGCAGTTCTTC | CASSTSGQLLGVGEEQFF | TRBV6-1 | TRBD1 | - | TRBJ2-1
TGTGCCAGCAGCCCCGGGGGACAGGGGAACACTGAAGCTTTCTTT | CASSPGGQGNTEAFF | TRBV28 | TRBD1 | few | TRBJ1-1
TGTGCCAGCAGCAGGGGGTCTGAAGCTTTCTTT | CASSRGSEAFF | TRBV6-1 | TRBD1 | few | TRBJ1-1
TGTGCCAGCAGCTTAGAGGGGGGAATAATAGCTTTCTTT | CASSLEGGIIAFF | TRBV11-2 | - | - | TRBJ1-1
TGTGCCAGCAGCTTTCAGACGGTGAACACTGAAGCTTTCTTT | CASSFQTVNTEAFF | TRBV7-9 | - | - | TRBJ1-1
TGTGCCAGCAGCTACAGGGCGGGCAATCAGCCCCAGCATTTT | CASSYRAGNQPQHF | TRBV6-5 | - | - | TRBJ1-5
TGTGCCAGCAGCCTCACAGGGGACCGACGGAATTCACCCCTCCACTTT | CASSLTGDRRNSPLHF | TRBV7-8 | TRBD1 | - | TRBJ1-6
TGTGCCAGCAGCATGGGACTAGCGTTTAATGAGCAGTTCTTC | CASSMGLAFNEQFF | TRBV5-8 | TRBD2 | - | TRBJ2-1
TGTGCCAGCAGCGAGTACAATGAGCAGTTCTTC | CASSEYNEQFF | TRBV25-1 | - | - | TRBJ2-1